The 14 T cell receptor beta chains reported below all come from one sample, sequenced in a study of cytomegalovirus exposure and HLA in healthy donors. PCR employed 60 Vbeta and 13 Jbeta primers. The protocol was immunoSEQ multiplex PCR, while the TCRdb copy is restricted to in-frame clones and leaves out a portion. The sample holds about 120,000 clones, about four fifths seen once. Sequencing used PBMCs. These receptors were collected from a woman in her thirties or forties in good health and CMV-seronegative.

A single count supports this clone. The chain uses TRBV9 and TRBJ2-5; 7 bases fit TRBD2. CDR3 length equals 14 residues. J lost 5 bases, V lost 3 bases, and 7 bases had no gene match. Germline CDR1 and CDR2: SGDLS and YYNGEE. The CDR3 loop reads CASSAGRGGETQYF. CDR3 DNA sequence: TGTGCCAGCAGCGCAGGGAGGGGTGGCGAGACCCAGTACTTC.

The V gene is TRBV15, the J gene TRBJ2-5; D call uncertain. This CDR3 has 13 amino acids. Germline-derived CDR1 and CDR2 are LNHNV and YYDKDF (reference sequence). V lost 1 base to trimming and J lost 1 base, with 4 bases between them. In DNA, the CDR3 is TGTGCCACCAGCAGAGGACTCCAAGAGACCCAGTACTTC. Protein product: CATSRGLQETQYF.

The chain is built from TRBV7-6 and TRBJ2-3, with TRBD2 identical over 14 bases. With V trimmed by 5 bases and J by 4 bases, 2 bases remained unmatched. This CDR3 has 15 residues. From germline, CDR1 is SGHVS and CDR2 FNYEAQ. CDR3: CASSRTSGGSDTQYF. The CDR3, as DNA: TGTGCCAGCAGCCGGACTAGCGGGGGGTCAGATACGCAGTATTTT.

This clone was seen more than once but under ten times. The J gene is TRBJ1-2, the V gene TRBV6-5; 7 bases match TRBD1. V lost 6 bases to trimming and J lost 4 bases; unmatched junction nucleotides: 8. Germline CDR1 MNHEY, CDR2 SVGAGI. The CDR3 has 14 residues. In DNA form, the CDR3 reads TGTGCCAGCAGCCGAGACAGGGAGGTCTATGGCTACACCTTC. Translating gives CASSRDREVYGYTF.

The chain employs TRBV6-5 and TRBJ2-3, with 10 bases lining up with TRBD1. The J segment lost 1 base and the V segment lost 3 bases, leaving 1 base of the junction unmatched. Per germline, CDR1 MNHEY and CDR2 SVGAGI. This CDR3 region has 15 residues. For the CDR3, the DNA is TGTGCCAGCAGTTATGGGACAGGGGGCACAGATACGCAGTATTTT. It encodes CASSYGTGGTDTQYF.

The chain joins TRBV19 to TRBJ2-6; D gene unclear. V lost 5 bases, J lost 2 bases, and 7 bases lay in between. The CDR3 length is 14 residues. CDR1 is LNHDA, CDR2 SQIVND, per germline (reference sequence). CDR3 sequence: CASSLAPGANVLTF. CDR3 sequence (DNA): TGTGCCAGTAGTTTGGCTCCTGGGGCCAACGTCCTGACTTTC.

CDR3 DNA: TGTGCCAGCAGCTTACCCCGGGGCTCCTACAATGAGCAGTTCTTC. Translating gives CASSLPRGSYNEQFF. This chain links TRBV7-6 with TRBJ2-1; TRBD2 might be the D (5 bases). Trimming left V 2 bases short and J 0 bases short, with 8 bases between. The germline V gene has CDR1 SGHVS and CDR2 FNYEAQ. This CDR3 has 15 amino acids.

V gene TRBV19 combines with J gene TRBJ1-4; 9 positions match TRBD1. The ends lost 5 bases at V and 3 bases at J; junction bases unmatched: 4. The V gene's germline CDR1 is LNHDA and CDR2 SQIVND (reference sequence). The CDR3 runs 15 residues. The CDR3 nucleotides read TGTGCCAGTAGTGTCGGGACAGGGTCTAATGAAAAACTGTTTTTT. Translating gives CASSVGTGSNEKLFF.

The rearrangement uses TRBV5-1 and TRBJ1-1; 7 bases line up with TRBD1. Losses at the gene ends were 4 bases for V and 1 base for J; bases not matched to a gene: 10. The CDR3 is 16 amino acids. Germline-derived CDR1 and CDR2 are SGHRS and YFSETQ. The CDR3 coding sequence is TGCGCCAGCAGCCCTCGACAGGGAGGTGGGAACACTGAAGCTTTCTTT. Translation gives CASSPRQGGGNTEAFF.

The rearrangement joins TRBV27 to TRBJ2-1; possible D gene TRBD1, 7 bases. V was pared by 6 bases and J by 10 bases, with 10 bases between. Per the germline V gene, CDR1 is MNHEY and CDR2 is SMNVEV (reference sequence). The CDR3 extends over 11 amino acids. CDR3 in amino acids: CASSQGGEQFF. The CDR3 coding sequence is TGTGCCAGCAGCCAGGGGGGCGAGCAGTTCTTC.

V usage is TRBV7-8 and J usage is TRBJ2-7; 11 nucleotides line up with TRBD2. CDR3 size: 16 residues. J was trimmed by 5 bases and V by 1 base; bases with no gene match: 7. Germline values: CDR1 SGHVS, CDR2 FQNEAQ. DNA for the CDR3: TGTGCCAGCAGCTTAGGTCTAGCGGGGGGAGTACACGAGCAGTACTTC. This gives the protein CASSLGLAGGVHEQYF.

The V and J genes are TRBV7-3 and TRBJ2-5; 8 bases map to TRBD2. This CDR3 region has 15 residues. Germline-derived CDR1 and CDR2 are SGHTA and FQGTGA. V was pared by 2 bases and J by 3 bases, with 5 bases of the junction left unmatched. The CDR3 region is CASSLGGGWEETQYF. CDR3 nucleotide sequence: TGTGCCAGCAGCTTAGGCGGGGGGTGGGAAGAGACCCAGTACTTC.

This chain uses TRBV28 with TRBJ2-7; D might be TRBD2 (7 bases). This CDR3 region has 15 residues. Germline V gene sequence: CDR1 MDHEN, CDR2 SYDVKM. The V and J ends lost 6 bases and 0 bases respectively, with 15 bases between them. The CDR3 is CASRGGAYSSYEQYF. Written as DNA, the CDR3 is TGTGCCAGCAGGGGGGGGGCCTACAGCTCCTACGAGCAGTACTTC.

This chain joins TRBV4-3 and TRBJ2-1; TRBD2 matches at 10 bases. V dropped 4 bases and J dropped 2; count of bases not matched to a gene: 2. Germline CDR1 and CDR2: LGHNA and YSLEER. The CDR3 is 15 amino acids. The CDR3 reads CASSRTSGTYNEQFF. Written as DNA, the CDR3 is TGCGCCAGCAGCCGGACTAGCGGTACCTACAATGAGCAGTTCTTC.